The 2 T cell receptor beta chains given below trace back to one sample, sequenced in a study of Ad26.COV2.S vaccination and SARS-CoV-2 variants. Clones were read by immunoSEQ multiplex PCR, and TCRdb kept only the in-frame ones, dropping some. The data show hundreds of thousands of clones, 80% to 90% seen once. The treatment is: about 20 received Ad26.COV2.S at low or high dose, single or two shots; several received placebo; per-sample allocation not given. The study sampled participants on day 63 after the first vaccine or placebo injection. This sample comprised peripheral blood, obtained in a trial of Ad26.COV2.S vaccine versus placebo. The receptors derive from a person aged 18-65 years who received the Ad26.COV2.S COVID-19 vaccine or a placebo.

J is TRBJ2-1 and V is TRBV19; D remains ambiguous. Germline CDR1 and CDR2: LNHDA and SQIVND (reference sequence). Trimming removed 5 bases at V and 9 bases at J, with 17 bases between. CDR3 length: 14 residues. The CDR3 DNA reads TGTGCCAGTAGTGCGTGGGCCACCGGTGGTGAGCAGTTCTTC. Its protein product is CASSAWATGGEQFF.

The CDR3 sequence: CASSIGRGRMNTEAFF. The CDR3 DNA follows: TGTGCCAGTAGTATAGGGCGGGGGAGGATGAACACTGAAGCTTTCTTT. This rearrangement joins TRBV19 to TRBJ1-1; tentatively, D is TRBD1 (5 bases). Germline CDR1 LNHDA, CDR2 SQIVND (reference sequence). V lost 1 base to trimming and J lost 0 bases, with 12 bases between them. There are 16 residues in the CDR3.